The 24 T cell receptor beta chains reported below all come from one sample, sequenced in a study of shared clonotypes between healthy human individuals. Cells designated naive CD8 were CD45RO-negative and were positively selected for CCR7, with terminally differentiated effector memory CD45RA+ cells excluded. The method was immunoSEQ multiplex PCR; TCRdb's version includes in-frame clones alone and lacks a portion of them. The sample carries hundreds of thousands of clones, around 96% recorded once. The sequenced material came from naive CD8+ T cells sorted from blood. Source of these receptors: a woman aged 30 to 39 in good health.

This sequence joins TRBV7-9 and TRBJ2-7; 8 positions agree with TRBD2. Germline CDR1 is SEHNR and CDR2 is FQNEAQ (reference sequence). V was pared by 1 base and J by 3 bases, with 2 bases of the junction left unmatched. The CDR3 sequence is 14 residues long. The DNA for the CDR3 is TGTGCCAGCAGCTTAGAAACTAGCGGCTACGAGCAGTACTTC. This codes for CASSLETSGYEQYF.

This clone showed up just a few times. The J gene is TRBJ1-2, the V gene TRBV27, with TRBD1 matching 8 bases. CDR3 size: 15 residues. Germline CDR1 is MNHEY and CDR2 is SMNVEV (reference sequence). V shed 3 bases, J shed 2 bases, and the junction held 5 bases outside the gene matches. The CDR3: CASSFVTGGNYGYTF. The CDR3 DNA is TGTGCCAGCAGTTTCGTAACAGGGGGAAACTATGGCTACACCTTC.

The chain uses TRBV9 and TRBJ2-7; 8 nucleotides align to TRBD1. Germline V CDR1 and CDR2: SGDLS, YYNGEE. The CDR3 has 14 amino acids. The junction had 6 bases not matched to a gene; V was cut back by 4 bases and J by 3 bases. The CDR3 loop reads CASSPGGHSYEQYF. For the CDR3, the DNA is TGTGCCAGCAGCCCAGGGGGCCATAGCTACGAGCAGTACTTC.

V usage is TRBV6-5 and J usage is TRBJ1-1, with D unresolved. CDR1 is MNHEY, CDR2 SVGAGI, per germline. The CDR3 is 14 amino acids. The V end lost 2 bases, the J end lost 1 base, and 8 bases lay between the germline ends. As DNA, the CDR3 is TGTGCCAGCAGTTACCTCAATGAGAACACTGAAGCTTTCTTT. This sequence encodes CASSYLNENTEAFF.

This sequence joins TRBV7-6 and TRBJ2-1, with TRBD2 matching 10 bases. The germline gives CDR1 SGHVS, CDR2 FNYEAQ. There are 16 residues in the CDR3. V lost 3 bases and J lost 8; bases outside the gene matches: 10. The CDR3 DNA sequence: TGTGCCAGCAGCTTTACTAGCGGGATAAGTTGGGATGAGCAGTTCTTC. As protein: CASSFTSGISWDEQFF.

This rearrangement joins TRBV11-2 to TRBJ2-1; D is possibly TRBD1 or TRBD2 (5 bases each). V lost 2 bases and J 9 bases, leaving 8 bases between the germline ends. Per germline, CDR1 SGHAT and CDR2 FQNNGV. The CDR3 is 12 amino acids. This CDR3 is CASSLQGREQFF. The CDR3 DNA reads as TGTGCCAGCAGCTTACAGGGACGTGAGCAGTTCTTC.

In its sample, this clone was seen a few times. The gene calls are TRBV6-5 and TRBJ2-7, with D possibly being TRBD1 (6 bases). The CDR3 consists of 12 residues. Germline V gene sequence: CDR1 MNHEY, CDR2 SVGAGI. V dropped 6 bases and J dropped 3 bases, with 9 bases sitting between them. The CDR3 bases are TGTGCCAGCAGGGACAGTTTCTACGAGCAGTACTTC. This gives the protein CASRDSFYEQYF.

The V call is TRBV27, the J call TRBJ1-5; a possible D gene is TRBD1 (6 bases). The CDR3 has 16 amino acids. The V gene's germline CDR1 is MNHEY and CDR2 SMNVEV (reference sequence). Deletions cut 6 bases from V and 2 bases from J, with 17 bases between. In DNA form, the CDR3 reads TGTGCCAGCAGACCAGGGGCAGGCGGCGGCAATCAGCCCCAGCATTTT. Translation: CASRPGAGGGNQPQHF.

The chain links TRBV27 to TRBJ2-1; 9 bases align to TRBD1. V dropped 4 bases and J dropped 8; count of bases not matched to a gene: 9. CDR1 is MNHEY, CDR2 SMNVEV, per germline (reference sequence). This CDR3 comprises 15 residues. The CDR3, as DNA: TGTGCCAGCAGTTACCTCGGGACAGGGCAGGATGAGCAGTTCTTC. It encodes CASSYLGTGQDEQFF.

The genes are TRBV10-1 and TRBJ1-2; D remains ambiguous. Germline CDR1 WNHNN, CDR2 SYGVQD (reference sequence). Trimming shortened V by 2 bases and J by 3 bases, and 7 bases separated the two germline ends. This CDR3 comprises 13 residues. In DNA form, the CDR3 reads TGCGCCAGCAGTGAGGGGAACGACTATGGCTACACCTTC. The encoded protein is CASSEGNDYGYTF.

The V call is TRBV5-1, the J call TRBJ2-7; perhaps TRBD2 as D (6 bases). Germline V gene data show CDR1 as SGHRS and CDR2 as YFSETQ. Trimming pared 0 bases from V and 7 bases from J, leaving 20 bases between. The CDR3 is 16 amino acids. The CDR3 loop reads CASSLVPGVPRFEQYF. CDR3 in DNA: TGCGCCAGCAGCTTGGTCCCGGGAGTCCCCCGTTTTGAGCAGTACTTC.

The rearrangement joins TRBV5-1 to TRBJ2-1; 13 nucleotides agree with TRBD2. CDR3 length equals 15 residues. The V gene's germline CDR1 is SGHRS and CDR2 YFSETQ. V lost 4 bases and J lost 7; bases outside the gene matches: 5. The CDR3 spells CASSAGTSGKNEQFF. CDR3 sequence (DNA): TGCGCCAGCAGCGCCGGGACTAGCGGGAAGAATGAGCAGTTCTTC.

The rearrangement links TRBV28 to TRBJ2-7; maybe TRBD2 (5 bases). Germline loops: CDR1 MDHEN, CDR2 SYDVKM. The length of the CDR3 is 11 residues. V was clipped by 8 bases and J by 5 bases, with 10 bases between them. The CDR3 DNA follows: TGTGCCAGCTATACTAGTCACGAGCAGTACTTC. It is translated as CASYTSHEQYF.

The V and J genes are TRBV27 and TRBJ2-7; TRBD2 matches at 12 bases. CDR3 length: 18 amino acids. The germline V gene encodes CDR1 MNHEY and CDR2 SMNVEV (reference sequence). After removal of 3 bases from V and 2 bases from J, the junction contained 11 bases not matched to a gene. The CDR3 DNA reads as TGTGCCAGCAGTTTGACAGGACTAGCGGGACTTACCACCTACGAGCAGTACTTC. It codes for CASSLTGLAGLTTYEQYF.

Comments on this clone: The same CDR3 also results from other DNA sequences found in this sample. The V and J genes are TRBV6-5 and TRBJ2-7, with D unclear. Looked up from germline, CDR1 is MNHEY and CDR2 is SVGAGI. This CDR3 is built from 13 residues. Trimming took off 3 bases at V and 2 bases at J, with 8 bases between the two ends. CDR3 region: CASSYGSTYEQYF. In nucleotides, the CDR3 is TGTGCCAGCAGTTATGGCAGCACCTACGAGCAGTACTTC.

This clone was counted a single time. This chain uses TRBV19 with TRBJ2-7; D perhaps matches TRBD1 (6 bases). V lost 6 bases to trimming and J lost 2 bases, with 14 bases between them. Germline V gene data show CDR1 as LNHDA and CDR2 as SQIVND (reference sequence). The CDR3 sequence is 14 residues long. The CDR3 sequence: CASSDPGHTYEQYF. The CDR3 DNA reads TGTGCCAGTAGCGACCCGGGACACACCTACGAGCAGTACTTC. Using reference TRBV19 and TRBJ2-7 for the parts outside the CDR3, the full variable domain is DGGITQSPKYLFRKEGQNVTLSCEQNLNHDAMYWYRQDPGQGLRLIYYSQIVNDFQKGDIAEGYSVSREKKESFPLTVTSAQKNPTAFYLCASSDPGHTYEQYFGPGTRLTVT.

The chain recombines TRBV27 with TRBJ1-2; 8 bases map to TRBD1. Germline V gene data show CDR1 as MNHEY and CDR2 as SMNVEV (reference sequence). V dropped 6 bases and J dropped 8; count of bases not matched to a gene: 17. The CDR3 is 16 residues long. The CDR3 nucleotides are TGTGCCAGCAGCCCATTAGGGAGGACAGGGTTGGGAGGCTACACCTTC. Translated, it gives CASSPLGRTGLGGYTF.

This chain joins TRBV19 and TRBJ1-5, with 8 bases that match TRBD1. The CDR3 covers 14 residues. Trimming took 6 bases from V and 10 from J; bases not matched to a gene: 11. CDR1 LNHDA and CDR2 SQIVND come from the germline V gene (reference sequence). The CDR3 region is CASSPGQAFGPQHF. CDR3 DNA: TGTGCCAGTAGCCCGGGACAGGCTTTTGGACCCCAGCATTTT.

V usage is TRBV4-1 and J usage is TRBJ2-4; possibly TRBD2 for D (6 bases). The CDR3 sequence is 17 residues long. CDR1 is MGHRA and CDR2 is YSYEKL in the germline V gene. V lost 0 bases, J lost 5 bases, and 17 bases lay in between. The CDR3 loop reads CASSQDDAHTGENIQYF. DNA for the CDR3: TGCGCCAGCAGCCAAGATGACGCACATACGGGGGAAAACATTCAGTACTTC.

On this clone itself: Mismatch with germline at one junction end may stem from a read error. This rearrangement joins TRBV27 to TRBJ1-1, with no clear D. There are 14 residues in the CDR3. Germline CDR1 reads MNHEY; CDR2 reads SMNVEV (reference sequence). Here the CDR3 DNA reads TGTGCCAGCAGTCCGTCTGGGAGGAACGCTGAAGCTTTCTTT. Protein sequence: CASSPSGRNAEAFF.

With regard to this clone: The same CDR3 also results from other DNA sequences found in this sample. The chain combines TRBV7-9 with TRBJ2-1; the match to TRBD1 covers 7 bases. The CDR3 has 15 amino acids. Per the germline V gene, CDR1 is SEHNR and CDR2 is FQNEAQ (reference sequence). The trim removed 0 bases at V and 3 bases at J, leaving 2 bases unmatched. The CDR3 region is CASSLAAGGYNEQFF. CDR3 nucleotides: TGTGCCAGCAGCTTAGCGGCAGGGGGCTACAATGAGCAGTTCTTC. Full variable domain (outside the CDR3, taken from reference TRBV7-9 and TRBJ2-1): DTGVSQNPRHKITKRGQNVTFRCDPISEHNRLYWYRQTLGQGPEFLTYFQNEAQLEKSRLLSDRFSAERPKGSFSTLEIQRTEQGDSAMYLCASSLAAGGYNEQFFGPGTRLTVL.

This rearrangement joins TRBV27 to TRBJ2-5; D is unclear. In germline, CDR1 is MNHEY, CDR2 SMNVEV (reference sequence). Deletions cut 1 base from V and 5 bases from J, with 8 bases between. CDR3 length equals 13 residues. CDR3 nucleotides: TGTGCCAGCAGTTTATTAAGCAGGGAGACCCAGTACTTC. This sequence encodes CASSLLSRETQYF.

The genes are TRBV7-6 and TRBJ2-1; D is possibly TRBD2 (5 bases). V lost 3 bases and J 0 bases, leaving 12 bases between the germline ends. The CDR3 length is 16 residues. The germline CDR1 and CDR2 sequences are SGHVS and FNYEAQ. The CDR3 protein is CASSFSLGSSYNEQFF. The CDR3 DNA reads TGTGCCAGCAGCTTTTCCCTGGGGAGCTCCTACAATGAGCAGTTCTTC.

The gene calls are TRBV28 and TRBJ1-1, with D possibly matching TRBD1 (6 bases). This CDR3 contains 14 residues. CDR1 and CDR2 (germline): MDHEN, SYDVKM. V was pared by 5 bases and J by 9 bases, with 19 bases between. CDR3 region: CASSPINDRRKAFF. The CDR3 DNA reads TGTGCCAGCAGTCCCATCAACGACAGGCGGAAAGCTTTCTTT.